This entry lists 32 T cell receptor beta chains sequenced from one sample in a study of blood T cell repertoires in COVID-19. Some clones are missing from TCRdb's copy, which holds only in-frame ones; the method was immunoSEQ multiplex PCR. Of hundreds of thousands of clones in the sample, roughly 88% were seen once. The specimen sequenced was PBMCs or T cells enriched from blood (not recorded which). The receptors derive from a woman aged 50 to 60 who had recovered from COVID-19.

CDR3 sequence (DNA): TGTGCCAGCGGGGGGGAGGGCTCCTACGAGCAGTACTTC. This encodes CASGGEGSYEQYF. The gene calls are TRBV7-9 and TRBJ2-7; TRBD2 matches at 7 bases. The CDR3 is made up of 13 amino acids. The germline V gene encodes CDR1 SEHNR and CDR2 FQNEAQ (reference sequence). V lost 8 bases, J lost 0 bases, and 4 bases stayed unmatched. Supplemented by reference TRBV7-9 and TRBJ2-7, the full variable domain reads DTGVSQNPRHKITKRGQNVTFRCDPISEHNRLYWYRQTLGQGPEFLTYFQNEAQLEKSRLLSDRFSAERPKGSFSTLEIQRTEQGDSAMYLCASGGEGSYEQYFGPGTRLTVT.

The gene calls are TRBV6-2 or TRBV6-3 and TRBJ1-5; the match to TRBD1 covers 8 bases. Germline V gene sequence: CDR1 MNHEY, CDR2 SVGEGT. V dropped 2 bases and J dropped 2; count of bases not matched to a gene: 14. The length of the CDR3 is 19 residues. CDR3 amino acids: CASSYRGADRGRRNQPQHF. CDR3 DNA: TGTGCCAGCAGTTACAGGGGGGCCGACAGGGGAAGGCGCAATCAGCCCCAGCATTTT.

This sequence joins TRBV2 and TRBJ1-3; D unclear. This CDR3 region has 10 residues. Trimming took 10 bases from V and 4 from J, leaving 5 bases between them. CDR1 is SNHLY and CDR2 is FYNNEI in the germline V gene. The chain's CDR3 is CATLGNTIYF. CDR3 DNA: TGTGCCACCTTAGGAAACACCATATATTTT.

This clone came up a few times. The CDR3 DNA sequence: TGTGCCAGCGAACCTGGTGACAGGGGTTTCCAAAAGCAGTTCTTC. It translates to CASEPGDRGFQKQFF. The chain is built from TRBV18 and TRBJ2-1, with TRBD1 matching over 8 bases. The V gene end was trimmed by 8 bases and the J gene end by 11 bases; junction bases not matched to a gene: 17. The CDR3 consists of 15 residues. CDR1 and CDR2 from the germline V gene are KGHSH and LQKENI.

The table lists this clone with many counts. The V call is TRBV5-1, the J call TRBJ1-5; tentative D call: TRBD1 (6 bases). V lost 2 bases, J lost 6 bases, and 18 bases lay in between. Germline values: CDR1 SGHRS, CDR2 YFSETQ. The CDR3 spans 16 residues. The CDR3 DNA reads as TGCGCCAGCAGCTTAGTTCCAGGGGCAGTGGGTCAGCCCCAGCATTTT. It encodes CASSLVPGAVGQPQHF.

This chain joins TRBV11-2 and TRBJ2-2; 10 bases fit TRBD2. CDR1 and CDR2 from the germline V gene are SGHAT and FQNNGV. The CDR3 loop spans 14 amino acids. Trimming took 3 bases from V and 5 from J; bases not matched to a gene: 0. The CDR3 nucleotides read TGTGCCAGCAGCTTGACTAGCGGGACCGGGGAGCTGTTTTTT. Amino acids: CASSLTSGTGELFF.

CDR3 DNA sequence: TGTGCCAGCAGCCCAACCCATAGGACAGGGGGCCAAGAGACCCAGTACTTC. This sequence encodes CASSPTHRTGGQETQYF. This chain joins TRBV3-1 (or the pseudogene TRBV3-2) and TRBJ2-5; 10 bases fit TRBD1. Germline assignment: CDR1 LGHDT and CDR2 YNNKEL (reference sequence). V dropped 4 bases and J dropped 1; count of bases not matched to a gene: 9. This CDR3 comprises 17 residues.

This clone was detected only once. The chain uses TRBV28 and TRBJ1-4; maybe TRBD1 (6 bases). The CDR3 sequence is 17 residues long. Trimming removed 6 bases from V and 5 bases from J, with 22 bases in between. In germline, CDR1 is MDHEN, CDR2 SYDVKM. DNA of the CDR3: TGTGCCAGCAGCTCAAATCCGCGACAGGCCCTAAATGAAAAACTGTTTTTT. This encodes CASSSNPRQALNEKLFF.

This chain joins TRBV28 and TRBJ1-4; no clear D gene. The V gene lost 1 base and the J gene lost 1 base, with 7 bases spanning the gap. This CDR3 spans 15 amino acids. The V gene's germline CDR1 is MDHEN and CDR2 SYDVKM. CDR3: CASSLSAGTNEKLFF. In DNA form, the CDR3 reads TGTGCCAGCAGTTTATCGGCGGGAACTAATGAAAAACTGTTTTTT.

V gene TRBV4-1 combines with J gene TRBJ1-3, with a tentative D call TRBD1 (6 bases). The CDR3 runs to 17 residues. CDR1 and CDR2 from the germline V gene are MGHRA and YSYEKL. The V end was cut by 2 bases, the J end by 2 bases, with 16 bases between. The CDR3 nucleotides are TGCGCCAGCAGCCAACCGGGGCGCAGGGGACCTGGAAACACCATATATTTT. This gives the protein CASSQPGRRGPGNTIYF.

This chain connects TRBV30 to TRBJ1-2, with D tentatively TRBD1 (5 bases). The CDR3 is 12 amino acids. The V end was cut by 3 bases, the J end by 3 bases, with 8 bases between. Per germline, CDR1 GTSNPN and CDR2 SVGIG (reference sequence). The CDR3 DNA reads TGTGCCTGGAGCCCAGGGCACTATGGCTACACCTTC. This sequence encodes CAWSPGHYGYTF.

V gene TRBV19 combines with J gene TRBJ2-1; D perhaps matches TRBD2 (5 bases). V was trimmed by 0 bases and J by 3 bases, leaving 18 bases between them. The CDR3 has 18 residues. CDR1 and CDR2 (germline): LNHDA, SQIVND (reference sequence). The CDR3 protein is CASSIDLEAKVGYNEQFF. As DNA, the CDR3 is TGTGCCAGTAGTATAGATTTGGAGGCGAAGGTGGGCTACAATGAGCAGTTCTTC.

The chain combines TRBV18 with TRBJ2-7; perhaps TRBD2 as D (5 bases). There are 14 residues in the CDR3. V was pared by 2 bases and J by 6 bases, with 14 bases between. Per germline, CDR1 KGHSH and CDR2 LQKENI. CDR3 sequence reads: CASSPFRDPGEQYF. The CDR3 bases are TGTGCCAGCTCACCATTCCGGGATCCTGGCGAGCAGTACTTC.

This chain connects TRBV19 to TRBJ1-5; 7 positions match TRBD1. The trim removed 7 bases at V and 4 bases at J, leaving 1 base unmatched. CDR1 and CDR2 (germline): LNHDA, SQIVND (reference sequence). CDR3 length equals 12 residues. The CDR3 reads CASMGQNQPQHF. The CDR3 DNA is TGTGCCAGTATGGGACAGAATCAGCCCCAGCATTTT.

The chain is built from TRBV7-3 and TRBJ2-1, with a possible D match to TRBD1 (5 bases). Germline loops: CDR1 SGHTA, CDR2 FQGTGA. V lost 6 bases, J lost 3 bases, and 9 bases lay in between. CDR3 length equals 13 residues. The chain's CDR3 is CASSRQIYNEQFF. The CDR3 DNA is TGTGCCAGCAGTCGACAGATCTACAATGAGCAGTTCTTC.

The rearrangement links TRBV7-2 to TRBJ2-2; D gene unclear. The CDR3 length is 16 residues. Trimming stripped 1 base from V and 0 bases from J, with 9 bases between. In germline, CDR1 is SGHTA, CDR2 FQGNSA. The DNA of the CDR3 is TGTGCCAGCAGCTTAGGTTCTCCCGCGAACACCGGGGAGCTGTTTTTT. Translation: CASSLGSPANTGELFF.

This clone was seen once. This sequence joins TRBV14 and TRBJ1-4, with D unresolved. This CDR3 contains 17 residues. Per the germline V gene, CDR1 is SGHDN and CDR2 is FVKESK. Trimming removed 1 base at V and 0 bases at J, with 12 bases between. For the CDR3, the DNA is TGTGCCAGCAGCCAAGGAGTAGGGAGGACAACTAATGAAAAACTGTTTTTT. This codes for CASSQGVGRTTNEKLFF.

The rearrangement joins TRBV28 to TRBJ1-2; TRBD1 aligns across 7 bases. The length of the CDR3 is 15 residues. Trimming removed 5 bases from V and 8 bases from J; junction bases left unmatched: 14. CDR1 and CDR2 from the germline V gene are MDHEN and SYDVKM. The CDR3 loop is CASSPLGSGGEGYTF. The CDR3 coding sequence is TGTGCCAGCAGTCCACTAGGGTCAGGGGGTGAGGGCTACACCTTC.

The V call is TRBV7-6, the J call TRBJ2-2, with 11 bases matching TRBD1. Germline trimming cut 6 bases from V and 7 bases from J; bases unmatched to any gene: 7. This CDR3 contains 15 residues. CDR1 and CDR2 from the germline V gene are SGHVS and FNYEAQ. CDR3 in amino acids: CASRTRTGGGGELFF. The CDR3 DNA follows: TGTGCCAGCAGGACCCGGACAGGGGGCGGCGGGGAGCTGTTTTTT.

CDR3 in amino acids: CASSAQGVGGYTF. The CDR3 DNA is TGTGCCAGCAGCGCACAGGGGGTTGGAGGCTACACCTTC. V and J are TRBV9 and TRBJ1-2; TRBD1 agrees at 8 bases. The germline CDR1 and CDR2 sequences are SGDLS and YYNGEE. V shed 3 bases and J 8 bases; nucleotides not matched to a gene: 6. This CDR3 comprises 13 residues.

This chain's CDR3 is CASSPWTGGGSPLHF. The CDR3 DNA follows: TGTGCCAGCAGTCCCTGGACAGGGGGTGGGTCACCCCTCCACTTT. The chain employs TRBV28 and TRBJ1-6, with 10 bases that match TRBD1. The CDR3 is made up of 15 amino acids. J was trimmed by 10 bases and V by 5 bases; bases with no gene match: 8. Per the germline V gene, CDR1 is MDHEN and CDR2 is SYDVKM.

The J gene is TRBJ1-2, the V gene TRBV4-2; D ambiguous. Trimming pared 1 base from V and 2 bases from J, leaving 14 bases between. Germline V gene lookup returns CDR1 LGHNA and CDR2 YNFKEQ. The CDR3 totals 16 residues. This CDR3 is CASSQVSRTSNYGYTF. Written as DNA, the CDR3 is TGTGCCAGCAGCCAAGTCTCCAGAACCTCAAACTATGGCTACACCTTC.

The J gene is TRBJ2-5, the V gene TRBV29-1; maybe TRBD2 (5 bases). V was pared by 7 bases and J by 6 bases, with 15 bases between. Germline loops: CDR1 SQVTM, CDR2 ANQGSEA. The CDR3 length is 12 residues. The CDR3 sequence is CSAGRLSQTQYF. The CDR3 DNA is TGCAGCGCGGGTCGACTATCGCAGACCCAGTACTTC.

The CDR3 reads CASSLILATGELFF. CDR3 nucleotide sequence: TGTGCCAGCAGCTTAATACTAGCAACCGGGGAGCTGTTTTTT. The chain couples TRBV7-3 to TRBJ2-2; tentatively, D is TRBD2 (6 bases). The germline V gene encodes CDR1 SGHTA and CDR2 FQGTGA. V was clipped by 1 base and J by 5 bases, with 8 bases between them. The CDR3 is made up of 14 amino acids.

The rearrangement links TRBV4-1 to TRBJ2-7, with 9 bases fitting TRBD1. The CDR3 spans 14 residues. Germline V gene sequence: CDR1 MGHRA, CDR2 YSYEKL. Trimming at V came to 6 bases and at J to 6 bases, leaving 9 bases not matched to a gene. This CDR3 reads CASSPGTGSFEQYF. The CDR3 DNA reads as TGCGCCAGCAGTCCCGGGACAGGGTCGTTCGAGCAGTACTTC.

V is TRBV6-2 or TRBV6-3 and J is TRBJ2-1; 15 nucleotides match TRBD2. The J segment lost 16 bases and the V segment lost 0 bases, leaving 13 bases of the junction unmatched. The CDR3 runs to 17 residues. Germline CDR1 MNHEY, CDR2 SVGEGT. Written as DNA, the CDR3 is TGTGCCAGCAGTTACTCCCAAGGACTAGCGGGGGGGGCCATAGTATTCTTC. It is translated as CASSYSQGLAGGAIVFF.

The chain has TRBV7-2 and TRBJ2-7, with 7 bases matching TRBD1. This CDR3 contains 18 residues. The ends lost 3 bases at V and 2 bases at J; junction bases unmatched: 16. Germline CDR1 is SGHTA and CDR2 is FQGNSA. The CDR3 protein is CASSFSSWGRDRPYEQYF. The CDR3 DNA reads TGTGCCAGCAGCTTTTCAAGTTGGGGCCGGGACAGACCCTACGAGCAGTACTTC. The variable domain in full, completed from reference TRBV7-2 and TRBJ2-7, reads GAGVSQSPSNKVTEKGKDVELRCDPISGHTALYWYRQSLGQGLEFLIYFQGNSAPDKSGLPSDRFSAERTGGSVSTLTIQRTQQEDSAVYLCASSFSSWGRDRPYEQYFGPGTRLTVT.

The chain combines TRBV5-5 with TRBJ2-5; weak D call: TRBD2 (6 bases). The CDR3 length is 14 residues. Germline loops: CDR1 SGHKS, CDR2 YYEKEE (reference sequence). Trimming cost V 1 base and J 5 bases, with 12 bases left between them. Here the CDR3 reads CASSLIRREETQYF. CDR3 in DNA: TGTGCCAGCAGCTTGATCCGGAGGGAGGAGACCCAGTACTTC.

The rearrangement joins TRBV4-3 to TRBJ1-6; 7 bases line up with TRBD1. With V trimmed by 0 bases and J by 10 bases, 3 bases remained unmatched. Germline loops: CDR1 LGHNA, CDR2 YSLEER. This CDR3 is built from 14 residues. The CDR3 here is CASSQETGRSPLHF. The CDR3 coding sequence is TGCGCCAGCAGCCAAGAGACAGGGAGATCACCCCTCCACTTT.

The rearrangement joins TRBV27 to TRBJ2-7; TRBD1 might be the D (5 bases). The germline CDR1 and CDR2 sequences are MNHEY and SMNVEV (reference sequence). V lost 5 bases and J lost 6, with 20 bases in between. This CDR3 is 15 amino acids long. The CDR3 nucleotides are TGTGCCAGCAGTCCCCTCTCAGGGCACGGTACCGAGCAGTACTTC. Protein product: CASSPLSGHGTEQYF.

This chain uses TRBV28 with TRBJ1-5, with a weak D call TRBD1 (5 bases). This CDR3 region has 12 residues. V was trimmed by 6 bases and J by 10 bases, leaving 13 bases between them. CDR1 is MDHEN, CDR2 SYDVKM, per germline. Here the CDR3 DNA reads TGTGCCAGCAGGGAGACAGTCGGCCCCCAGCATTTT. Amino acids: CASRETVGPQHF.

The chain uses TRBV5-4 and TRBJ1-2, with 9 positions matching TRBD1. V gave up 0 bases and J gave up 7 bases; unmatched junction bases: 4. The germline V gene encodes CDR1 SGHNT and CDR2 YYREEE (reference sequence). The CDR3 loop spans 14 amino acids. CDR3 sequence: CASSLDRGRGGYTF. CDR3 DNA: TGTGCCAGCAGCTTGGACAGGGGGCGCGGTGGCTACACCTTC.